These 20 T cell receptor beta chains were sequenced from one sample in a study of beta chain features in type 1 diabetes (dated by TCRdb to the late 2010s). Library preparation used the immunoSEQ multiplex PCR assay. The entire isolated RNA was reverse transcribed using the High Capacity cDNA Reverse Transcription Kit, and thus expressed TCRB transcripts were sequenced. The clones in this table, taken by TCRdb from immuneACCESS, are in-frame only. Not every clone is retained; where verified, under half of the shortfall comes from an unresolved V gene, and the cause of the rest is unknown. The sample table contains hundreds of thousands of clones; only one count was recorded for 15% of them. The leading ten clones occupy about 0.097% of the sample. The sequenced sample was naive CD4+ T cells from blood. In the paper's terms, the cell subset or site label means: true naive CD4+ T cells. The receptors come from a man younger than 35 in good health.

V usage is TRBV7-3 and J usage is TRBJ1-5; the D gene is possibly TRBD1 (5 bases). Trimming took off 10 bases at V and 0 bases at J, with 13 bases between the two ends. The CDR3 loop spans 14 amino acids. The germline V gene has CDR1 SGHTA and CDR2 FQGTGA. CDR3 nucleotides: TGTGCCACCTCGACAGCTTATAGCAATCAGCCCCAGCATTTT. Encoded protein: CATSTAYSNQPQHF. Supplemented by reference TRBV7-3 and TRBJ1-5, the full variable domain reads GAGVSQTPSNKVTEKGKYVELRCDPISGHTALYWYRQSLGQGPEFLIYFQGTGAADDSGLPNDRFFAVRPEGSVSTLKIQRTERGDSAVYLCATSTAYSNQPQHFGDGTRLSIL.

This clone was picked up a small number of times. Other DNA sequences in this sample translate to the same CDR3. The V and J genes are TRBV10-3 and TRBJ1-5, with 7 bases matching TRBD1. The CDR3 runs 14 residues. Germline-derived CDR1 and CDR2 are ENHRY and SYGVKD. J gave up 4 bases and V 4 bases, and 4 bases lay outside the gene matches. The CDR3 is CAISGQGGNQPQHF. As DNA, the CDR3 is TGTGCCATCAGTGGACAGGGAGGAAATCAGCCCCAGCATTTT.

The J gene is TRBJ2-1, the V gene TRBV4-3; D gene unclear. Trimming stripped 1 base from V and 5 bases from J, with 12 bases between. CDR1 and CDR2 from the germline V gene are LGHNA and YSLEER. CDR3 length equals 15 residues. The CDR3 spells CASSQGGRINNEQFF. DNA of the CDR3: TGCGCCAGCAGCCAAGGAGGACGGATCAACAATGAGCAGTTCTTC.

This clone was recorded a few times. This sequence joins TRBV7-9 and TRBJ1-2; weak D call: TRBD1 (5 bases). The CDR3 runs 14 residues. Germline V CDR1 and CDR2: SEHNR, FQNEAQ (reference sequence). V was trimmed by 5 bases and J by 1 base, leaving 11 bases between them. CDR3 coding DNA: TGTGCCAGCAGCCGGACATCGGTTAACTATGGCTACACCTTC. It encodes CASSRTSVNYGYTF.

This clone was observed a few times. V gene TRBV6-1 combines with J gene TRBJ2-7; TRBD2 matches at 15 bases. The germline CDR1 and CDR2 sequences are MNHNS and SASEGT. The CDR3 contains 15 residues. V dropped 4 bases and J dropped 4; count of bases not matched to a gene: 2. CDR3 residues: CASSGTSGREYEQYF. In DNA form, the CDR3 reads TGTGCCAGCAGTGGGACTAGCGGGAGGGAATACGAGCAGTACTTC.

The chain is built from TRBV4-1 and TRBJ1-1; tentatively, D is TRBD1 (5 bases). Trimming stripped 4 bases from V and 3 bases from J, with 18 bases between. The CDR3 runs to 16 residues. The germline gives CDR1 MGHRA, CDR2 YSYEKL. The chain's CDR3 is CASSRTGATGHTEAFF. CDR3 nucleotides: TGCGCCAGCAGCCGGACCGGGGCAACGGGCCACACTGAAGCTTTCTTT.

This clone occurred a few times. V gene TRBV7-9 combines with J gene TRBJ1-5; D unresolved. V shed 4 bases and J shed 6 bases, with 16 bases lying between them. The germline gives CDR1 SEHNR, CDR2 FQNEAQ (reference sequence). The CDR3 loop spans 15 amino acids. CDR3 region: CASSSQWEGFQPQHF. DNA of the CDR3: TGTGCCAGCAGCTCCCAATGGGAGGGCTTTCAGCCCCAGCATTTT.

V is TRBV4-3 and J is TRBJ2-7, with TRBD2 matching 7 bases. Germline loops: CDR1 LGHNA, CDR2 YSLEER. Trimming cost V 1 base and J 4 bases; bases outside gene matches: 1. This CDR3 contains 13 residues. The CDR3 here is CASSQGLAYEQYF. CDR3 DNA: TGCGCCAGCAGCCAAGGACTAGCTTACGAGCAGTACTTC.

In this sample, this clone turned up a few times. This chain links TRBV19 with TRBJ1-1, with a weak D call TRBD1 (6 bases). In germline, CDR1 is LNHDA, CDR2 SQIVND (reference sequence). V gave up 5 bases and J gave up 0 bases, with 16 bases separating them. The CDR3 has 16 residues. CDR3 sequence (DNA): TGTGCCAGTAGTCCGTCCAGGGGCCGGGTGAACACTGAAGCTTTCTTT. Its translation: CASSPSRGRVNTEAFF.

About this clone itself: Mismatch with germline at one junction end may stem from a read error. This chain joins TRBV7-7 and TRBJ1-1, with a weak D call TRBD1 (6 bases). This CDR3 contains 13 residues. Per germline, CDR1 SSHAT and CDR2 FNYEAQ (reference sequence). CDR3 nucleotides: TGTGCTAGCAGCGTGGACAGGAACACTGAAGCTTTCTTT. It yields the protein CASSVDRNTEAFF.

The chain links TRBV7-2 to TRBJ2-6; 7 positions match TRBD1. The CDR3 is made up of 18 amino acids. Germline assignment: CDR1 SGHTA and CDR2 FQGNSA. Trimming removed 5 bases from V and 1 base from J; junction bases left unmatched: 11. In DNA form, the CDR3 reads TGTGCCAGCAGCACCCCGGGACAGCTAGTTTCTGGGGCCAACGTCCTGACTTTC. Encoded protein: CASSTPGQLVSGANVLTF.

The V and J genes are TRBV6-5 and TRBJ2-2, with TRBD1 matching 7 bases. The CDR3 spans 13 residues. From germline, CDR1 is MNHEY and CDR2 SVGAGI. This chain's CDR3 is CAVRGRITGELFF. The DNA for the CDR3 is TGTGCGGTTAGGGGGCGGATCACCGGGGAGCTGTTTTTT.

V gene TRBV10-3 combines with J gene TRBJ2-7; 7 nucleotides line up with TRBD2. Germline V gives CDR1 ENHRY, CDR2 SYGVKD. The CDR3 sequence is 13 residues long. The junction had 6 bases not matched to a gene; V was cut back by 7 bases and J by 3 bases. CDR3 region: CAITLAENYEQYF. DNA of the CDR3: TGTGCCATCACCCTAGCGGAGAACTACGAGCAGTACTTC.

CDR3 sequence: CASSHRGPTYEQYF. The CDR3 DNA is TGTGCCAGCAGCCACCGAGGACCCACTTACGAGCAGTACTTC. The chain joins TRBV28 to TRBJ2-7; D remains unclear. This CDR3 has 14 residues. The V gene's germline CDR1 is MDHEN and CDR2 SYDVKM. The V end lost 6 bases, the J end lost 4 bases, and 16 bases lay between the germline ends.

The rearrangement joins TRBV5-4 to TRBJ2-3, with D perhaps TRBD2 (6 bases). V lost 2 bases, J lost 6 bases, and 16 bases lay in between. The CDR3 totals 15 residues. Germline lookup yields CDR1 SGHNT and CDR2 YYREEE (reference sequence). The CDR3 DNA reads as TGTGCCAGCAGCTTCTGGAGGGCCTTGTGGGATACGCAGTATTTT. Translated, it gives CASSFWRALWDTQYF.

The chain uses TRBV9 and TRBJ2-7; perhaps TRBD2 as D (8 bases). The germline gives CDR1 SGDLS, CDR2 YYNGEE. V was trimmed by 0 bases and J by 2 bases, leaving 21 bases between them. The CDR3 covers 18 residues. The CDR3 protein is CASSVGGTAGTRPYEQYF. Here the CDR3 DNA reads TGTGCCAGCAGCGTAGGAGGGACAGCCGGGACTAGACCCTACGAGCAGTACTTC.

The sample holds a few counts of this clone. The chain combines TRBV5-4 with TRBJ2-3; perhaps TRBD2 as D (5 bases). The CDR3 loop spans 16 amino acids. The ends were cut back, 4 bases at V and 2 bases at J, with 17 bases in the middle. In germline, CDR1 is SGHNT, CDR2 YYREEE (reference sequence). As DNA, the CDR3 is TGTGCCAGCAGCCATATGAGAAGGGAGAACACAGATACGCAGTATTTT. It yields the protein CASSHMRRENTDTQYF.

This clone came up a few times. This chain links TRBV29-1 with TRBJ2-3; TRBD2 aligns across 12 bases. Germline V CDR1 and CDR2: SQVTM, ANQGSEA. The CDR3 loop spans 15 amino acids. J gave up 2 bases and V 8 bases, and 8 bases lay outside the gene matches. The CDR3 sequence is CSTRGLAGLTDTQYF. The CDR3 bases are TGCAGCACGAGAGGACTAGCGGGACTCACAGATACGCAGTATTTT.

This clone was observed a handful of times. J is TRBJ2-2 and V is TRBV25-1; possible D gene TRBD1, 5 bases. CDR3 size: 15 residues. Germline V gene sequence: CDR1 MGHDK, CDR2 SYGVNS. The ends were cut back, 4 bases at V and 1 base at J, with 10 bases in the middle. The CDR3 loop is CASSGTQGNTGELFF. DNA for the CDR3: TGTGCCAGCAGTGGAACTCAGGGGAACACCGGGGAGCTGTTTTTT. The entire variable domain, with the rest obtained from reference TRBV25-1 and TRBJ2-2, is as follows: EADIYQTPRYLVIGTGKKITLECSQTMGHDKMYWYQQDPGMELHLIHYSYGVNSTEKGDLSSESTVSRIRTEHFPLTLESARPSHTSQYLCASSGTQGNTGELFFGEGSRLTVL.

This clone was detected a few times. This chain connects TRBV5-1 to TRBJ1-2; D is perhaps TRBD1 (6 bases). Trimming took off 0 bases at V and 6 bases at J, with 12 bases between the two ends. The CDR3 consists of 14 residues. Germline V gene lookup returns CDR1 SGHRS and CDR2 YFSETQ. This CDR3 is CASSLARGRDGYTF. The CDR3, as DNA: TGCGCCAGCAGCTTGGCCAGGGGCAGGGATGGCTACACCTTC.